Shown below are 5 T cell receptor beta chains from a single sample sequenced in a study of shared clonotypes between healthy human individuals (TCRdb year 2020). The protocol used for the library was the immunoSEQ multiplex PCR assay. TCRdb limited this immuneACCESS table to in-frame rearrangements with V and J called. A share of clones is missing; checked studies link under half to unresolved V genes, and the rest is unexplained. For this sample there are approximately 350,000 clones; 90% to 97% appear just once. About 0.34% of the sample belongs to the ten largest clones. The sequencing sample was made of memory CD8+ T cells sorted from blood. Explained via the paper, the cell subset or site label denotes: CD45RO+ cells pooled with CCR7-negative TemRA cells. The receptors stem from a man aged 25-40 years in good health.

The chain uses TRBV29-1 and TRBJ2-7, with TRBD1 matching 8 bases. V lost 7 bases and J lost 5; bases outside the gene matches: 4. The germline V gene encodes CDR1 SQVTM and CDR2 ANQGSEA. CDR3 length: 11 amino acids. CDR3 DNA: TGCAGCGCTGGACAGGGAGACGAGCAGTACTTC. Translation: CSAGQGDEQYF.

The rearrangement links TRBV7-9 to TRBJ1-4; D is undetermined. Germline CDR1 and CDR2: SEHNR and FQNEAQ (reference sequence). Trimming took off 5 bases at V and 4 bases at J, with 11 bases between the two ends. The CDR3 totals 14 residues. CDR3: CASSRTGFNEKLFF. The DNA for the CDR3 is TGTGCCAGCAGCCGGACGGGATTTAATGAAAAACTGTTTTTT.

The chain couples TRBV12-5 to TRBJ2-3, with D perhaps TRBD1 or TRBD2 (5 bases each). Germline V gives CDR1 LGHNT, CDR2 FRNRAP. This CDR3 has 18 amino acids. Deletions cut 6 bases from V and 3 bases from J, with 25 bases between. The CDR3 protein is CASGLTKTGTEATDTQYF. The CDR3 DNA is TGTGCTAGTGGCCTTACTAAAACCGGGACCGAAGCGACAGATACGCAGTATTTT.

The chain carries TRBV28 and TRBJ2-1; D is uncertain. The CDR3 sequence is 11 residues long. The germline V and J ends were trimmed by 4 bases and 9 bases, with 7 bases remaining between them. Germline assignment: CDR1 MDHEN and CDR2 SYDVKM. Written as DNA, the CDR3 is TGTGCCAGCAGTTCAGTCGGTGAGCAGTTCTTC. Its protein product is CASSSVGEQFF.

This chain links TRBV30 with TRBJ2-3, with a possible D match to TRBD2 (7 bases). This CDR3 region has 12 residues. The V gene's germline CDR1 is GTSNPN and CDR2 SVGIG (reference sequence). V was cut by 2 bases and J by 9 bases, with 12 bases left in between. In DNA, the CDR3 is TGTGCCTGGAGTAACAGGGAGGGCACGCAGTATTTT. It yields the protein CAWSNREGTQYF.